Each of the 17 T cell receptor beta chains below was sequenced from the same sample in a study of cytomegalovirus exposure and HLA in healthy donors. The PCR contained 60 Vbeta and 13 Jbeta primers. Sequenced by immunoSEQ multiplex PCR; TCRdb stores in-frame clones only, minus some. The sample includes under 110,000 clones, about 64% of them seen just once. The specimen sequenced was PBMCs. Source of these receptors: a female donor in good health and CMV-seronegative.

The chain employs TRBV7-3 and TRBJ2-1; the match to TRBD2 covers 9 bases. CDR1 SGHTA and CDR2 FQGTGA come from the germline V gene. J lost 5 bases, V lost 2 bases, and 4 bases had no gene match. The CDR3 has 15 amino acids. CDR3 region: CASSLAGGINNEQFF. The CDR3 DNA is TGTGCCAGCAGCTTAGCGGGAGGGATCAACAATGAGCAGTTCTTC.

V and J are TRBV9 and TRBJ2-1; 16 nucleotides align to TRBD2. The V gene's germline CDR1 is SGDLS and CDR2 YYNGEE. CDR3 length equals 23 residues. V shed 0 bases and J 2 bases; nucleotides not matched to a gene: 17. CDR3 in amino acids: CASSVARDRGLGTSGRAYNEQFF. DNA of the CDR3: TGTGCCAGCAGCGTAGCGAGGGACAGGGGGCTCGGGACTAGCGGGAGGGCCTACAATGAGCAGTTCTTC.

A few counts support this clone. The chain recombines TRBV2 with TRBJ2-2, with 9 nucleotides matching TRBD2. This CDR3 spans 20 amino acids. V lost 6 bases and J lost 5; bases outside the gene matches: 22. Germline assignment: CDR1 SNHLY and CDR2 FYNNEI. CDR3 sequence reads: CASSRGRAPFLREGTGELFF. DNA for the CDR3: TGTGCCAGCAGCCGAGGGAGGGCCCCCTTTTTGCGGGAGGGAACCGGGGAGCTGTTTTTT. The whole variable domain, remainder taken from reference TRBV2 and TRBJ2-2, is EPEVTQTPSHQVTQMGQEVILRCVPISNHLYFYWYRQILGQKVEFLVSFYNNEISEKSEIFDDQFSVERPDGSNFTLKIRSTKLEDSAMYFCASSRGRAPFLREGTGELFFGEGSRLTVL.

The chain couples TRBV5-6 to TRBJ2-1; D not resolved. CDR1 is SGHDT, CDR2 YYEEEE, per germline. This CDR3 has 14 residues. Trimming took off 4 bases at V and 6 bases at J, with 14 bases between the two ends. CDR3 coding DNA: TGTGCCAGCAGCCAAGACTCCTACCGCAATGAGCAGTTCTTC. Translation gives CASSQDSYRNEQFF. Looking up the rest from reference TRBV5-6 and TRBJ2-1 gives the full variable domain: DAGVTQSPTHLIKTRGQQVTLRCSPKSGHDTVSWYQQALGQGPQFIFQYYEEEERQRGNFPDRFSGHQFPNYSSELNVNALLLGDSALYLCASSQDSYRNEQFFGPGTRLTVL.

This chain uses TRBV7-3 with TRBJ2-1; 13 nucleotides agree with TRBD2. V shed 5 bases and J 6 bases; nucleotides not matched to a gene: 7. CDR3 length: 16 residues. Germline lookup yields CDR1 SGHTA and CDR2 FQGTGA. The CDR3 nucleotides read TGTGCCAGCAGCACCTCCGGGACTAGCGGGGTCAATGAGCAGTTCTTC. It is translated as CASSTSGTSGVNEQFF.

This chain connects TRBV5-8 to TRBJ2-3; 10 bases agree with TRBD1. Trimming took 3 bases from V and 6 from J; bases not matched to a gene: 7. Germline V gene data show CDR1 as SGHTS and CDR2 as YDEGEE. This CDR3 has 15 amino acids. CDR3 coding DNA: TGTGCCAGCAGCTCGGGGGACAGGGGTGACGATACGCAGTATTTT. It translates to CASSSGDRGDDTQYF.

In the case of this clone: One end of the junction fails to match germline, which may point to a read error. V is TRBV7-2 and J is TRBJ2-7; 8 nucleotides agree with TRBD2. The CDR3 consists of 15 residues. Germline V gene data show CDR1 as SGHTA and CDR2 as FQGNSA. The CDR3 here is CASSPERAARLGRDF. The CDR3 bases are TGTGCCAGCAGCCCCGAGAGAGCGGCTAGACTCGGGAGGGACTTC.

The chain joins TRBV7-9 to TRBJ2-7, with D possibly being TRBD1 (6 bases). Germline V CDR1 and CDR2: SEHNR, FQNEAQ (reference sequence). Trimming removed 2 bases at V and 6 bases at J, with 20 bases between. This CDR3 has 16 amino acids. The CDR3 DNA is TGTGCCAGCAGCTTAATACAGGGACCCCCCGCCTCCGAGCAGTACTTC. Amino acid sequence: CASSLIQGPPASEQYF.

This chain connects TRBV6-5 to TRBJ2-2; TRBD2 is a possible D gene (7 bases). The CDR3 spans 14 residues. V was pared by 7 bases and J by 7 bases, with 16 bases between. The V gene's germline CDR1 is MNHEY and CDR2 SVGAGI. The CDR3 bases are TGTGCCAGCACGCGGGCGGGGGCGGTCGGGGAGCTGTTTTTT. This sequence encodes CASTRAGAVGELFF.

J is TRBJ2-3 and V is TRBV7-9, with no clear D. Germline V gene lookup returns CDR1 SEHNR and CDR2 FQNEAQ (reference sequence). The length of the CDR3 is 15 residues. V lost 9 bases, J lost 6 bases, and 22 bases lay in between. This CDR3 is CASSPFPKLPDTQYF. CDR3 DNA: TGTGCCAGTAGCCCCTTCCCCAAGCTGCCTGATACGCAGTATTTT.

This clone was detected only a few times. The chain couples TRBV5-1 to TRBJ2-1; 8 bases line up with TRBD2. The CDR3 length is 15 residues. J gave up 6 bases and V 4 bases, and 9 bases lay outside the gene matches. From germline, CDR1 is SGHRS and CDR2 YFSETQ. The CDR3 DNA reads TGCGCCAGCAGCCAAGCGGGAGCTCAGGGCAATGAGCAGTTCTTC. Translated: CASSQAGAQGNEQFF.

This chain links TRBV6-4 with TRBJ2-6, with a possible D match to TRBD1 (6 bases). The CDR3 is 15 amino acids. The ends were cut back, 2 bases at V and 1 base at J, with 6 bases in the middle. The germline CDR1 and CDR2 sequences are MRHNA and SNTAGT. CDR3 amino acids: CASSDGQSGANVLTF. The CDR3 region has the DNA TGTGCCAGCAGTGACGGACAGTCTGGGGCCAACGTCCTGACTTTC.

The CDR3 spells CASSILPSYEQYF. The DNA of the CDR3 is TGTGCCAGCAGTATACTACCTTCCTACGAGCAGTACTTC. The chain joins TRBV2 to TRBJ2-7; D is uncertain. Germline assignment: CDR1 SNHLY and CDR2 FYNNEI. This CDR3 has 13 residues. Deletions cut 5 bases from V and 1 base from J, with 9 bases between.

The chain is built from TRBV11-3 and TRBJ2-7; perhaps TRBD1 as D (5 bases). The CDR3 extends over 15 amino acids. The germline V gene encodes CDR1 SGHNT and CDR2 YENEEA. With 3 bases removed from V and 0 bases from J, the gap between germline ends came to 12 bases. The CDR3: CASSLAQVYSYEQYF. DNA for the CDR3: TGTGCCAGCAGCTTGGCACAGGTATACTCCTACGAGCAGTACTTC.

V usage is TRBV7-3 and J usage is TRBJ2-7; 10 bases match TRBD2. The V gene's germline CDR1 is SGHTA and CDR2 FQGTGA. The V segment lost 5 bases and the J segment 3 bases; nucleotides outside the gene matches: 13. The CDR3 is 17 residues long. The CDR3 loop reads CASSPSRGASGSYEQYF. The CDR3 DNA reads TGTGCCAGCAGCCCCAGTCGGGGTGCTAGCGGGAGCTACGAGCAGTACTTC.

This clone was recorded once. Here the CDR3 reads CASSQEVLTGGTSYNEQFF. The CDR3 coding sequence is TGTGCCAGCAGCCAAGAGGTATTGACAGGGGGGACCTCCTACAATGAGCAGTTCTTC. V gene TRBV14 combines with J gene TRBJ2-1, with 9 bases fitting TRBD1. This CDR3 has 19 residues. Per germline, CDR1 SGHDN and CDR2 FVKESK. Trimming removed 0 bases from V and 0 bases from J; junction bases left unmatched: 9.

V and J are TRBV9 and TRBJ2-7; no firm D call. Per the germline V gene, CDR1 is SGDLS and CDR2 is YYNGEE. This CDR3 spans 17 amino acids. V dropped 6 bases and J dropped 3 bases, with 25 bases sitting between them. In DNA, the CDR3 is TGTGCCAGCATCTTCAAGTCCCGAGCCCCACCCCACTACGAGCAGTACTTC. It is translated as CASIFKSRAPPHYEQYF.